This TCR beta chain is from a study of shared clonotypes between healthy human individuals. For the study at large: A few men and a couple of women, aged 18 to 49, were donors.

Researchers sequenced unsorted PBMC DNA using ten immunoSEQ deep assay plates. Using immunoSEQ multiplex PCR, the repertoire was profiled, and TCRdb retains in-frame clones only, with some absent. In the table there are roughly 450,000 clones, more than 65% of which are singletons. Points from the study as a whole: The small donor group covered limited genetic and exposure diversity. Sharing of clonotypes among donors was expected to vary with sequencing depth.

Details on this clone: The antigen is not known.

Trimming removed 3 bases at V and 4 bases at J, with 10 bases between. The CDR3 sequence is 14 residues long. Germline V lookup: CDR1 LNHDA, CDR2 SQIVND (reference sequence). This chain connects TRBV19 to TRBJ2-1; TRBD1 might be the D (5 bases). Sequencing was carried out using PBMCs. The TCR originated in a woman between 40 and 55 years old in good health. Some clones in this sample may be carry-over from other donors' samples. CDR3 protein: CASSISTGYNEQFF. Here the CDR3 DNA reads TGTGCCAGTAGTATTAGTACAGGTTACAATGAGCAGTTCTTC.